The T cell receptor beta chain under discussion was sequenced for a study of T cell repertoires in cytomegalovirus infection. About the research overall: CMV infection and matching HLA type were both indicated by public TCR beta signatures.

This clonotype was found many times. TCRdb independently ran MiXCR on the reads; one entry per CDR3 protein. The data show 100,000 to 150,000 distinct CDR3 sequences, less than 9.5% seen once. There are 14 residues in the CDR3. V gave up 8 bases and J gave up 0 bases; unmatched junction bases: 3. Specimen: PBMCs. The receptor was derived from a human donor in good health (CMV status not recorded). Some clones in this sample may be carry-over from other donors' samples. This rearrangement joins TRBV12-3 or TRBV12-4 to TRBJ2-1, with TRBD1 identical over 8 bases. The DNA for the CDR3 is TGTGCCAGCGGGGACAGGAGCTCCTACAATGAGCAGTTCTTC. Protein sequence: CASGDRSSYNEQFF.